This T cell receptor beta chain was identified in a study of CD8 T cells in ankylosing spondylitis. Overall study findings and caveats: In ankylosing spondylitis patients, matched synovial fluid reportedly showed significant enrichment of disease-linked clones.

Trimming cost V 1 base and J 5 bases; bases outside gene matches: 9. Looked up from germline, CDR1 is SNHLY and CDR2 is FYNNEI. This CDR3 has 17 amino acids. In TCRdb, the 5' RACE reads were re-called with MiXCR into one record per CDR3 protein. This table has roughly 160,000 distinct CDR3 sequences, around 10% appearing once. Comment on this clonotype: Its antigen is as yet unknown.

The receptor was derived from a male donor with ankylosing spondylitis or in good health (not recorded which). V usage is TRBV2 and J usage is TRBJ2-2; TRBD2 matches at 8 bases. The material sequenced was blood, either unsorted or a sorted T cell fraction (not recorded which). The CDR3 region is CASSEDGGGRRTGELFF. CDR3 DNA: TGTGCCAGCAGTGAAGATGGTGGCGGGAGGAGGACCGGGGAGCTGTTTTTT.